This T cell receptor beta chain is from a study of Tregs in tolerant kidney transplant recipients. Study results and caveats: In tolerant patients, donor-specific Tregs outgrew total Tregs, suggesting antigen-driven expansion. No direct test of biological reproducibility was done here.

Profiled with immunoSEQ multiplex PCR; TCRdb holds only in-frame clones, not every one. The data show 60,000 to 75,000 clones, 75% to 90% seen once. Unstimulated regulatory T cells (CD4+CD25+CD127-), CD4+CD25- non-regulatory cells, CD4 and CD8 cells were FACS-sorted from thawed PBMCs. An overnight rest at 37°C with about 220 IU/ml IL-2 preceded regulatory T cell sorting from thawed PBMCs. With respect to this clone: The antigen is undetermined.

Trimming took off 0 bases at V and 7 bases at J, with 12 bases between the two ends. The length of the CDR3 is 14 residues. Germline lookup yields CDR1 GTSNPN and CDR2 SVGIG (reference sequence). The sample here was Tregs from blood, taken before the transplant. The chain recombines TRBV30 with TRBJ2-2; D is ambiguous. The receptor's source is a human donor who received a combined kidney and bone marrow transplant. The CDR3 here is CAWSVGSFGGELFF. As DNA, the CDR3 is TGTGCCTGGAGTGTCGGGTCTTTCGGCGGGGAGCTGTTTTTT. The entire variable domain, with the rest obtained from reference TRBV30 and TRBJ2-2, is as follows: SQTIHQWPATLVQPVGSPLSLECTVEGTSNPNLYWYRQAAGRGLQLLFYSVGIGQISSEVPQNLSASRPQDRQFILSSKKLLLSDSGFYLCAWSVGSFGGELFFGEGSRLTVL.